This is a list of T cell receptor beta chains from one sample in a study of cytomegalovirus exposure and HLA in healthy donors. Generated by immunoSEQ multiplex PCR, the TCRdb table keeps only in-frame clones and is missing some. The sample holds more than 85,000 clones; under 80% are singletons and the top ten take roughly a tenth. Sequencing was done on a sample of PBMCs. Source of these receptors: a man younger than 45 in good health and CMV-seropositive. Both conserved end residues are part of each CDR3. A D gene is named only where the DNA matches it firmly. Clone size, where shown, is once, few, many, or a class for clones that have expanded.

j_call | d_call | v_call | clone_size | cdr3_nt | cdr3_aa
TRBJ1-1 | TRBD1 | TRBV30 | - | TGTGCCTGGAGTGGAACAGGGGAAACTGAAGCTTTCTTT | CAWSGTGETEAFF
TRBJ2-5 | TRBD1 | TRBV4-2 | - | TGTGCCAGCAGCCAGGACCCTAAAGGGGGCAAGGAGACCCAGTACTTC | CASSQDPKGGKETQYF
TRBJ1-5 | - | TRBV18 | - | TGTGCCAGCTCACCACCAGGCGGGAGGCAGCCCCAGCATTTT | CASSPPGGRQPQHF
TRBJ2-2 | - | TRBV7-9 | once | TGTGCCAGCAGCAAATACCAGGATTCCGGGGAGCTGTTTTTT | CASSKYQDSGELFF
TRBJ2-7 | TRBD1 | TRBV7-9 | - | TGTTCCAGCAGCTCAAACTACCGGGACAGGGGGAACGAGCAGTACTTC | CSSSSNYRDRGNEQYF
TRBJ2-7 | TRBD1 | TRBV10-3 | few | TGTGCCATCAGAACGGACAGGAGCTCCTACGAGCAGTACTTC | CAIRTDRSSYEQYF
TRBJ2-5 | - | TRBV9 | - | TGTGCCAGCAGCCCAGAGGACAGTGTGGAGACCCAGTACTTC | CASSPEDSVETQYF
TRBJ2-1 | - | TRBV6-6 | few | TGTGCCAGCAGTTACTCGACTCGCCGTGGGAATGAGCAGTTCTTC | CASSYSTRRGNEQFF
TRBJ2-2 | TRBD1 | TRBV9 | - | TGTGCCAGCAGCGACAGACAGGGAGACACCGGGGAGCTGTTTTTT | CASSDRQGDTGELFF
TRBJ2-1 | - | TRBV27 | - | TGTGCCAGCACCCCTGGGTCGGGGTGGGATGAGCAGTTCTTC | CASTPGSGWDEQFF
TRBJ2-7 | - | TRBV15 | - | TGTGCCACCAGCAGAAGTAAGAACAGGGAACACGAGCAGTACTTC | CATSRSKNREHEQYF
TRBJ2-6 | - | TRBV5-1 | - | TGCGCCAGCGCACCAGGTGAGGGGGGACTATCCTCTGGGGCCAACGTCCTGACTTTC | CASAPGEGGLSSGANVLTF
TRBJ1-6 | - | TRBV27 | - | TGTGCCTCTAGGGCAAGAGCGGGACAAGCATTTGTTACACCCCTCCACTTT | CASRARAGQAFVTPLHF
TRBJ1-3 | - | TRBV7-9 | - | TGTGCCAGCAGCTTCGGGGGAAATGCGGGAAACACCATATATTTT | CASSFGGNAGNTIYF